This is a list of T cell receptor beta chains from one sample in a study of blood T cell repertoires in COVID-19. Repertoires were generated with immunoSEQ multiplex PCR, while TCRdb's copy carries only in-frame clones and drops some. The sample records about 92,000 clones, approximately 81% being singletons. The sequencing sample was made of peripheral blood. These receptors were taken from a man older than 75 with acute or convalescent COVID-19. Both conserved end residues are part of each CDR3. A D gene is named only where the DNA matches it firmly. The size of a clone is reported for some rows only, either as once, few or many, or as a class for expanded clones.

j_call: TRBJ1-1; clone_size: -; v_call: TRBV29-1; d_call: TRBD1; cdr3_nt: TGCAGCATTCCGACAGGGCCTAACACTGAAGCTTTCTTT; cdr3_aa: CSIPTGPNTEAFF
j_call: TRBJ1-1; clone_size: -; v_call: TRBV28; d_call: -; cdr3_nt: TGTGCCAGCAGTCCTACCACGAACACTGAAGCTTTCTTT; cdr3_aa: CASSPTTNTEAFF
j_call: TRBJ2-7; clone_size: -; v_call: TRBV30; d_call: TRBD2; cdr3_nt: TGTGCCTGGAGTGTTGGGAGGGTTTGGATCCTAGAGTTCTCCTACGAGCAGTACTTC; cdr3_aa: CAWSVGRVWILEFSYEQYF
j_call: TRBJ1-1; clone_size: -; v_call: TRBV30; d_call: -; cdr3_nt: TGTGCCTGGGGCGGACAGACGAACACTGAAGCTTTCTTT; cdr3_aa: CAWGGQTNTEAFF
j_call: TRBJ1-4; clone_size: -; v_call: TRBV6-5; d_call: -; cdr3_nt: TGTGCCAGCAGTTTGTGGTCCGGGAATGAAAAACTGTTTTTT; cdr3_aa: CASSLWSGNEKLFF
j_call: TRBJ1-5; clone_size: -; v_call: TRBV9; d_call: -; cdr3_nt: TGTGCCAGCAGCGTAGATGGGGGACTCAATCAGCCCCAGCATTTT; cdr3_aa: CASSVDGGLNQPQHF
j_call: TRBJ2-7; clone_size: -; v_call: TRBV27; d_call: -; cdr3_nt: TGTGCCAGCAGTTTACTTAGCTGCCACGAGCAGTACTTC; cdr3_aa: CASSLLSCHEQYF
j_call: TRBJ2-1; clone_size: -; v_call: TRBV7-3; d_call: -; cdr3_nt: TGTGCCAGCAGCTTATTGTCCGGGAACAATGAGCAGTTCTTC; cdr3_aa: CASSLLSGNNEQFF
j_call: TRBJ2-7; clone_size: -; v_call: TRBV16; d_call: -; cdr3_nt: TGTGCCAGCAGCCAAGCAGGGGCGACGAGGAGCTCCTACGAGCAGTACTTC; cdr3_aa: CASSQAGATRSSYEQYF
j_call: TRBJ1-1; clone_size: -; v_call: TRBV29-1; d_call: -; cdr3_nt: TGCAGCGTTTTGTCGACTCAGAACACTGAAGCTTTCTTT; cdr3_aa: CSVLSTQNTEAFF
j_call: TRBJ1-6; clone_size: -; v_call: TRBV9; d_call: -; cdr3_nt: TGTGCCAGCAGCGGAGTTAATTCACCCCTCCACTTT; cdr3_aa: CASSGVNSPLHF
j_call: TRBJ1-4; clone_size: -; v_call: TRBV9; d_call: TRBD1; cdr3_nt: TGTGCCAGCAGCGAGGCGGGACAGGGGTCCCTCGGCGAAAAACTGTTTTTT; cdr3_aa: CASSEAGQGSLGEKLFF
j_call: TRBJ2-2; clone_size: -; v_call: TRBV6-5; d_call: -; cdr3_nt: TGTGCCGCCCGCGGTAGCGAGAACACCGGGGAGCTGTTTTTT; cdr3_aa: CAARGSENTGELFF
j_call: TRBJ2-7; clone_size: few; v_call: TRBV18; d_call: TRBD1; cdr3_nt: TGTGCCAGCTCACCAAAACAGGGGGCTGGGGAGCAGTACTTC; cdr3_aa: CASSPKQGAGEQYF
j_call: TRBJ1-1; clone_size: -; v_call: TRBV19; d_call: -; cdr3_nt: TGTGCCAGTAGTATAAGGGGGGGCAACACTGAAGCTTTCTTT; cdr3_aa: CASSIRGGNTEAFF
j_call: TRBJ2-5; clone_size: -; v_call: TRBV30; d_call: TRBD2; cdr3_nt: TGTGCCTGGAGTGAACTAGCGGGAGGGGCGGCCCAGTACTTC; cdr3_aa: CAWSELAGGAAQYF
j_call: TRBJ2-3; clone_size: -; v_call: TRBV11-2; d_call: -; cdr3_nt: TGTGCCAGCAACTTAGGGCCGGGAAGGACAGATACGCAGTATTTT; cdr3_aa: CASNLGPGRTDTQYF